This T cell receptor (beta chain) was sequenced in a study of T cells in Graves' hyperthyroidism and ophthalmopathy. What was amplified from RNA transcripts were TCR beta CDR3 regions. The TCR CDR3 first-round RT-PCR relied on the HTBI primer set. TCRdb called the multiplex PCR reads again in MiXCR, with one record for every CDR3 protein. The sample holds 640,000 or so distinct CDR3 sequences; about 14% are singletons and the top ten take around 4.5%. Germline CDR1 is MNHEY and CDR2 is SVGAGI. Trimming removed 2 bases from V and 9 bases from J; junction bases left unmatched: 8. The CDR3 is 15 amino acids. Diagnoses rested on clinical symptoms, serum thyroxine and TRAb, thyroid ultrasound and orbital computed tomography. The PBMCs were sourced from fresh peripheral blood (more than 9 ml). Points on this clonotype: The antigen is undetermined.

Study observations and caveats: In validation, the model predicted ophthalmopathy. These predictions came a median about 6 months before onset. Most expanded thyroid clonotypes above 0.001 also appeared in blood.

Sequencing input: blood. This chain uses TRBV6-5 with TRBJ2-7; 12 nucleotides match TRBD1. This receptor was identified in a woman aged 40 to 49 with Graves' ophthalmopathy. The CDR3 is CASSYGTGGAAGQYF. The DNA of the CDR3 is TGTGCCAGCAGTTACGGGACAGGGGGCGCAGCGGGGCAGTACTTC.